This T cell receptor (gamma chain) was sequenced in a study of Vδ1+ human thymocytes. Findings and limits, study-wide: Thymic TRG and TRD repertoires appeared highly polyclonal.

On this clone itself: Its target is not known. Since a much larger clone is just one base distant, this may be a read error.

Sequences come from RNA converted to cDNA by reverse transcription. The CDR3 regions were amplified by multiplex PCR from V-gene primers to a constant-region primer. TCRdb re-called the multiplex PCR reads with CATT. The table lists tens of thousands of gamma-chain clones, 20% of them singletons. The CDR3 has 13 residues. Germline CDR1 is EGSNGY and CDR2 is YDSYNSKV. The sequenced sample consisted of Vdelta1+ gamma-delta thymocytes from the thymus. Indicated subset: FACS-sorted CD3+ TCRalphabeta- TCRVdelta1+ TCRVdelta2- thymocytes. This sequence originates from a girl under two years old who had congenital heart surgery. This chain joins TRGV2 and TRGJ1 or TRGJ2. The CDR3 DNA follows: TGTGCCGCCTGGGACGGGCTGGGGTATAAGAAACTCTTT. It specifies CAAWDGLGYKKLF.